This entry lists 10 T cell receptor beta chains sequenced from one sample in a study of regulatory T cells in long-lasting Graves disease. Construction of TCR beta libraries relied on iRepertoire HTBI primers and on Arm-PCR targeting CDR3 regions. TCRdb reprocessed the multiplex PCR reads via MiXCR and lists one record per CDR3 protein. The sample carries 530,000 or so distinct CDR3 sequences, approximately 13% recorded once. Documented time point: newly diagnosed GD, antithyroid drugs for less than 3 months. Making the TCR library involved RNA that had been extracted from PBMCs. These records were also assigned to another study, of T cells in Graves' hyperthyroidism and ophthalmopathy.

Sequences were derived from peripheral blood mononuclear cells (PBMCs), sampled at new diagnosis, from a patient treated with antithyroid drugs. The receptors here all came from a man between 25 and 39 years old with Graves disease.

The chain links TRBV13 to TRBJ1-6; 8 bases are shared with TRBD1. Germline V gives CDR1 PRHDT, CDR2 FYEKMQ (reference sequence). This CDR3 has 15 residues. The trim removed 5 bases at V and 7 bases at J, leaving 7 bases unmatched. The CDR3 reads CASSGPRQGNSPLHF. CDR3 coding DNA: TGTGCCAGCAGCGGCCCCCGACAGGGGAATTCACCCCTCCACTTT.

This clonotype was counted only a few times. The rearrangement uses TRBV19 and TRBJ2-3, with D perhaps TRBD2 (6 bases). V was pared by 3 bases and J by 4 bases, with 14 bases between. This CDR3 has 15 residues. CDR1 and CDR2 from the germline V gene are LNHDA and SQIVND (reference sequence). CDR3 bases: TGTGCCAGTAGTATCGTGGGGGGTCAGGCAGATACGCAGTATTTT. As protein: CASSIVGGQADTQYF.

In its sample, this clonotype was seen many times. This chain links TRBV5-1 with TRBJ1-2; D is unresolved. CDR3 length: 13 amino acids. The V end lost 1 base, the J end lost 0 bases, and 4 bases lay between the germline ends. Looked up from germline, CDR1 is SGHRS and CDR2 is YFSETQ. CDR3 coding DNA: TGCGCCAGCAGCTTGTCAACTAACTATGGCTACACCTTC. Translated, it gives CASSLSTNYGYTF.

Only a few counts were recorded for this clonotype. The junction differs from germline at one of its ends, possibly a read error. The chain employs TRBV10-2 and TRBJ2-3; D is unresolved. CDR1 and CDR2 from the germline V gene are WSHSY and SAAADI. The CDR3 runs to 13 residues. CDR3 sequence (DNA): TGCACCAGCCGAAGAATTAGCACAGATACGCAGTATTTT. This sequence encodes CTSRRISTDTQYF.

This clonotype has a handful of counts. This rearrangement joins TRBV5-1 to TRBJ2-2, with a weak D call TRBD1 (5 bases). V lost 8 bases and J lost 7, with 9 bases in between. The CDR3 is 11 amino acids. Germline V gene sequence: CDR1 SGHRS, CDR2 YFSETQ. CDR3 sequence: CASAQGGELFF. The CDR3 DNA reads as TGCGCCAGTGCGCAGGGCGGGGAGCTGTTTTTT.

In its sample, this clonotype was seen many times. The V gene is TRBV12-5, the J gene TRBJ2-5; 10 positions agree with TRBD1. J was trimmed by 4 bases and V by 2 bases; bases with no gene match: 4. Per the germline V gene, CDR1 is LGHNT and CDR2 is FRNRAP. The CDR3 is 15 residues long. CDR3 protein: CASGLTTGGTETQYF. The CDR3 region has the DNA TGTGCTAGTGGTTTGACGACAGGGGGCACAGAGACCCAGTACTTC.

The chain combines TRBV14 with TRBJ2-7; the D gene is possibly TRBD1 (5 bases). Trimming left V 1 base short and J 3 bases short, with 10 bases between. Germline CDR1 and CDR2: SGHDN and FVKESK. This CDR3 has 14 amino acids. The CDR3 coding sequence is TGTGCCAGCAGCCAAGTACAGGACCGCTACGAGCAGTACTTC. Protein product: CASSQVQDRYEQYF.

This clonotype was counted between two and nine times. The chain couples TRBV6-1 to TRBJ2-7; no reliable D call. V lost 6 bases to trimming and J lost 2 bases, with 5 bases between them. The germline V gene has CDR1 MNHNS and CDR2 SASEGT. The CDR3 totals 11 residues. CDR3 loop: CASRRAYEQYF. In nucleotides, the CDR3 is TGTGCCAGCAGACGAGCCTACGAGCAGTACTTC.

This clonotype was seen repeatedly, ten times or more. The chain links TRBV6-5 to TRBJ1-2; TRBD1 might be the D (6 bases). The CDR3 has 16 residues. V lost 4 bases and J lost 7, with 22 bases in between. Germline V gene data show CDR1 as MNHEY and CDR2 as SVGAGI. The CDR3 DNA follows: TGTGCCAGCAGTTCCTCGTGGGACATAGGGGTCCGTGGCTACACCTTC. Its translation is CASSSSWDIGVRGYTF.

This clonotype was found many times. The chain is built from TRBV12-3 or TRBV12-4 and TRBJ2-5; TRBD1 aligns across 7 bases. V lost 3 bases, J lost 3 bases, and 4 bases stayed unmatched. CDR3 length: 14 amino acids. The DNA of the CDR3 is TGTGCCAGCAGTTTCGAGGGGGCCAAAGAGACCCAGTACTTC. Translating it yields CASSFEGAKETQYF.